This TCR beta chain was identified in a study of OX40 agonist ivuxolimab in advanced cancers. Study information: Anti-PD-1, anti-PD-L1 or anti-CTLA-4 therapy given earlier was allowed, and around 40% had some.

The data were produced by immunoSEQ multiplex PCR, yet TCRdb's version contains in-frame clones alone and is incomplete. Here the sample spans over 65,000 clones, 80% to 90% being singletons. The length of the CDR3 is 13 residues. The V end was cut by 7 bases, the J end by 0 bases, with 9 bases between. This clone was observed a handful of times. J is TRBJ1-1 and V is TRBV23-1; tentatively, D is TRBD1 (5 bases). TRBV23-1 is noted as an ORF with a role that remains uncertain. The sequenced sample was CD4+ or CD8+ T cells sorted from blood, obtained in a trial of the OX40 agonist ivuxolimab. The sequence was obtained from an adult with an advanced solid tumor such as melanoma, head and neck, liver or kidney cancer. The CDR3 loop reads CASNDSLNTEAFF. DNA for the CDR3: TGCGCCAGCAACGACAGCTTGAACACTGAAGCTTTCTTT.